The clone carrying this TCR beta chain has a count of ten or more. In the authors' workflow: TCRs per sample had a median of about 100,000 and ranged from about 23,224 to 700,000. TCRdb independently ran MiXCR on the RACE reads; one entry per CDR3 protein. The V and J calls shown here were made by TCRdb, not taken from the authors' results. The table includes over 100,000 distinct CDR3 sequences, about a tenth detected once. The data were taken from a study of human T cells and chemical hapten exposure. Whole-study context: Patients, largely female, had alopecia areata, totalis or universalis.

Germline values: CDR1 MNHEY, CDR2 SVGAGI. The CDR3 loop spans 13 amino acids. The V end lost 4 bases, the J end lost 1 base, and 7 bases lay between the germline ends. Time point indicated: patch test 2, 6 weeks after DPC sensitization. Treatment indicated: therapeutic diphenylcyclopropenone sensitization with weekly scalp DPC. Blood was collected ahead of every patch test applied. Participating donors were patients with alopecia, aged 18 to 70 years, considered appropriate candidates for DPC. The sequences come from whole blood, collected in connection with sensitization to the hapten diphenylcyclopropenone (DPC). The J gene is TRBJ1-1, the V gene TRBV6-5, with unresolved D. This TCR derives from a woman aged 35 to 49 with alopecia areata. Some clones in this sample may be carry-over from other donors' samples. CDR3 in amino acids: CASSFDWNTEAFF. CDR3 bases: TGTGCCAGCAGTTTCGACTGGAACACTGAAGCTTTCTTT.